Below are 15 T cell receptor beta chains sequenced from a single sample in a study of blood T cells in healthy people across ages. Primed by a sample-barcoded 5' primer and a J-beta primer mix, a second PCR proceeded for 7 to 11 cycles. TCRdb called the 5' RACE reads again in MiXCR, with one record for every CDR3 protein. The data show 1,300,000 or so distinct CDR3 sequences, around 59% seen once. The sample taken for sequencing was blood. Every receptor here comes from a man aged 18-30 years in good health.

This clonotype was seen just once. This sequence joins TRBV11-2 and TRBJ2-3; tentatively, D is TRBD1 (6 bases). The V and J ends lost 5 bases and 1 base respectively, with 13 bases between them. CDR3 size: 15 residues. Germline assignment: CDR1 SGHAT and CDR2 FQNNGV. CDR3 nucleotide sequence: TGTGCCAGCAGCGGCAGGGGAGTGGGCACAGATACGCAGTATTTT. As protein: CASSGRGVGTDTQYF.

This chain uses TRBV29-1 with TRBJ2-1; D possibly corresponds to TRBD2 (6 bases). The CDR3 is 15 amino acids. Germline lookup yields CDR1 SQVTM and CDR2 ANQGSEA. The V and J ends lost 6 bases and 5 bases respectively, with 20 bases between them. The CDR3: CSVTVRLAKNNEQFF. In DNA, the CDR3 is TGCAGCGTGACGGTTAGGCTAGCGAAAAACAATGAGCAGTTCTTC.

The chain joins TRBV27 to TRBJ2-3; D gene ambiguous. Germline assignment: CDR1 MNHEY and CDR2 SMNVEV (reference sequence). V shed 5 bases and J shed 3 bases, with 15 bases lying between them. This CDR3 comprises 15 residues. CDR3 residues: CASSQLDVGTDTQYF. The CDR3 DNA follows: TGTGCCAGCAGTCAATTGGATGTGGGTACAGATACGCAGTATTTT.

This clonotype has just a few counts. This may come from a read error, since a much larger clone is one base off. The CDR3: CSARDRGSSYEQYF. CDR3 nucleotide sequence: TGCAGTGCTAGAGATCGCGGGAGCTCCTACGAGCAGTACTTC. This chain links TRBV20-1 with TRBJ2-7; 7 nucleotides line up with TRBD2. The CDR3 totals 14 residues. In germline, CDR1 is DFQATT, CDR2 SNEGSKA (reference sequence). V gave up 0 bases and J gave up 0 bases; unmatched junction bases: 2.

The chain uses TRBV4-2 and TRBJ1-4; D call uncertain. V dropped 4 bases and J dropped 0 bases, with 12 bases sitting between them. CDR1 and CDR2 (germline): LGHNA, YNFKEQ. This CDR3 has 16 amino acids. CDR3 in amino acids: CASSPQVSPTNEKLFF. CDR3 DNA: TGTGCCAGCAGCCCGCAAGTTTCTCCAACTAATGAAAAACTGTTTTTT.

V and J are TRBV30 and TRBJ2-5; D is undetermined. The germline gives CDR1 GTSNPN, CDR2 SVGIG (reference sequence). V lost 0 bases and J 5 bases, leaving 4 bases between the germline ends. CDR3 size: 11 residues. The CDR3 spells CAWSVEETQYF. The CDR3 nucleotides are TGTGCCTGGAGTGTGGAGGAGACCCAGTACTTC.

This clonotype occurred a few times. V and J are TRBV6-1 and TRBJ1-2; D unresolved. CDR1 and CDR2 (germline): MNHNS, SASEGT. Trimming left V 0 bases short and J 4 bases short, with 12 bases between. This CDR3 is 15 amino acids long. This CDR3 is CASSEALGAFYGYTF. The CDR3 DNA is TGTGCCAGCAGTGAAGCATTGGGCGCTTTCTATGGCTACACCTTC.

CDR3 in DNA: TGTGCCAGCAGCCCCCCCAGGGCCCCCAACGTCCTGACTTTC. Its protein is CASSPPRAPNVLTF. The gene calls are TRBV7-2 and TRBJ2-6; D might be TRBD1 (5 bases). Germline-derived CDR1 and CDR2 are SGHTA and FQGNSA. Trimming removed 5 bases from V and 8 bases from J, with 13 bases in between. CDR3 length: 14 amino acids.

The chain recombines TRBV5-1 with TRBJ1-1; no clear D gene. CDR1 is SGHRS and CDR2 is YFSETQ in the germline V gene. This CDR3 is 15 amino acids long. Trimming removed 0 bases at V and 1 base at J, with 10 bases between. In DNA form, the CDR3 reads TGCGCCAGCAGCTTGGCGCAGGACCAGAACACTGAAGCTTTCTTT. Protein sequence: CASSLAQDQNTEAFF.

The J gene is TRBJ2-3, the V gene TRBV5-6; no firm D call. The CDR3 totals 13 residues. With 1 base removed from V and 6 bases from J, the gap between germline ends came to 9 bases. Germline V gene sequence: CDR1 SGHDT, CDR2 YYEEEE. The CDR3 bases are TGTGCCAGCAGCTTGAGGTTTGGGGATACGCAGTATTTT. Translation: CASSLRFGDTQYF.

The V gene is TRBV12-3 or TRBV12-4, the J gene TRBJ1-5, with D possibly being TRBD1 (5 bases). This CDR3 is 14 amino acids long. The ends were cut back, 4 bases at V and 3 bases at J, with 10 bases in the middle. CDR3 DNA sequence: TGTGCCAGCAGTTCGGGACTGAACAATCAGCCCCAGCATTTT. As protein: CASSSGLNNQPQHF.

This chain uses TRBV12-3 or TRBV12-4 with TRBJ2-3; 7 bases fit TRBD2. This CDR3 spans 12 amino acids. V lost 10 bases, J lost 10 bases, and 11 bases stayed unmatched. DNA of the CDR3: TGTGCCACCATGACGGGGGGATTCGCGCAGTATTTT. Protein product: CATMTGGFAQYF.

In its sample, this clonotype was seen a few times. The CDR3 protein is CASSQVWETGELFF. Here the CDR3 DNA reads TGTGCCAGCAGCCAAGTTTGGGAGACCGGGGAGCTGTTTTTT. The rearrangement uses TRBV3-1 and TRBJ2-2; a weak D match, TRBD2 (5 bases). This CDR3 is built from 14 residues. V was shortened by 1 base and J by 5 bases, with 8 bases between the two germline ends. Germline lookup yields CDR1 LGHDT and CDR2 YNNKEL (reference sequence).

The CDR3 region is CSAKIWTSGSPSTDTQYF. In DNA, the CDR3 is TGCAGTGCCAAAATATGGACTAGCGGGAGTCCTAGCACAGATACGCAGTATTTT. The V gene is TRBV20-1, the J gene TRBJ2-3; 13 bases map to TRBD2. V was clipped by 6 bases and J by 0 bases; unmatched bases: 12. This CDR3 contains 18 residues. Germline lookup yields CDR1 DFQATT and CDR2 SNEGSKA (reference sequence).

In its sample, this clonotype was seen a few times. The genes are TRBV29-1 and TRBJ2-3; D unclear. CDR1 is SQVTM, CDR2 ANQGSEA, per germline. The CDR3 totals 14 residues. V lost 4 bases, J lost 6 bases, and 17 bases lay in between. In DNA form, the CDR3 reads TGCAGCGTTGCTTCATCAGGCCTCACGGATACGCAGTATTTT. This codes for CSVASSGLTDTQYF.